The sequence of this T cell receptor beta chain was determined in a study of blood T cell repertoires in COVID-19 (dated by TCRdb to the early 2020s). Study-wide context: The collaborator samples originated in the United States, Italy and Spain and spanned the acute and convalescent phases of COVID-19. The repertoires were made available in a free public database intended to serve as a resource for research on the immune response to SARS-CoV-2. Where HLA class I and class II types were available, the types were taken from metadata supplied by the sample provider, not from assay-based typing. Samples came from the ongoing ImmuneRACE study (first 160 participants) plus 1,254 subjects from 6 global collaborators. A de-identified subject ID, COVID-19 status, age in years and sex were almost always included in the sample metadata. The dataset comprised deeply sampled blood TCRbeta repertoires from subjects exposed to, actively infected with, or recovered from COVID-19. The material from the prospective study consisted of cDNA or gDNA derived from T cells, B-cell-depleted T cells, or PBMCs. Here is what the overall study found, with its caveats: The amount of clinical and demographic metadata varied by source and participant and was provided uncurated.

The CDR3 goes from the cysteine to the phenylalanine over 14 residues. The only DNA kept is the CDR3, 42 bases in frame from the first base. CDR1 MNHNY and CDR2 SVGAGI are derived from the germline V gene (reference sequence). V gives up 0 bases and J gives up 8 bases, and the segment between their germline ends measures 10 bases. Participants in the prospective study were enrolled through a virtual design, were aged roughly 18 to 100 years, and lived in fewer than 30 United States geographic areas. In the prospective study, participants were assigned to cohorts based on the clinical history participants reported in a screening survey and a study questionnaire. ImmuneRACE Cohort 3 recovered participants were defined by two consecutive negative NP/OP PCR tests, healthcare professional clearance, or symptom resolution. Each participant in the prospective study had whole blood, serum and a nasopharyngeal or oropharyngeal swab collected by mobile phlebotomists. Prospective study participants could optionally give additional blood draws and questionnaires over a 2-month period. Blood samples from the prospective study were shipped frozen or at room temperature prior to DNA extraction.

Remarks on this clone: This receptor's antigen is unknown. No much larger clone is present one base from it, and per-base qualities are unavailable.

The immunoSEQ Assay, a bias-controlled multiplex PCR, was used to amplify TCRbeta CDR3 regions from genomic DNA. As for the authors' bioinformatics: Nucleated cell counts per sample were estimated from amplification of reference gene primers within the assay. Sequence reads were collapsed and filtered to measure the absolute abundance of every unique TCRbeta CDR3 rearrangement. For each sample, productive Simpson clonality was calculated as the square root of Simpson's diversity index over productive rearrangements. Held by TCRdb, this immuneACCESS table contains in-frame sequences only and omits some clones. Under half of the omission traces to an unresolved V gene where checked; the cause of the rest is unknown. V, J and clone size were drawn from that table, and D and trimming were deduced from the DNA. This sample is represented by around 200,000 clones; around 84% of them were singletons. Around 20% of the sample is held by the ten biggest clonotypes.

This clonotype was sampled from a man aged 35 to 55 who had recovered from COVID-19. The sequencing input was PBMCs or T cells enriched from blood (not recorded which). The chain joins TRBV6-6 to TRBJ2-2; the D gene cannot be resolved reliably. The sequenced DNA: TGTGCCAGCAGTTACTCTTCCCTTTCGGGGGAGCTGTTTTTT. This gives the protein CASSYSSLSGELFF.